This T cell receptor beta chain was sequenced during a study of OX40 agonist ivuxolimab in advanced cancers. Looking at the study overall: The dose-escalation cohort was around 83% male, with a mean age of around 60 years, ranging roughly 23 to 85. Eligibility admitted prior anti-PD-1, anti-PD-L1 or anti-CTLA-4 therapy; about 42% had some. Study conclusions and caveats: Among the nonresponders, some also had low normalized T-cell clonal expansion.

V lost 3 bases and J lost 5, with 14 bases in between. There are 14 residues in the CDR3. Germline-derived CDR1 and CDR2 are MNHEY and SMNVEV (reference sequence). About this clone itself: Antigen specificity is unknown.

Profiling relied on immunoSEQ multiplex PCR, and the TCRdb table lists in-frame clones only, not all of them. The sample gives tens of thousands of clones, around 94% of which show up once; roughly 11% is in the top ten. The V gene is TRBV27, the J gene TRBJ2-7; perhaps D is TRBD1 or TRBD2 (5 bases each). The sequenced sample was CD4+ or CD8+ T cells sorted from blood, obtained in a trial of the OX40 agonist ivuxolimab. The TCR was taken from an adult with an advanced solid tumor such as melanoma, head and neck, liver or kidney cancer. Here the CDR3 reads CASSFGDAPNEQYF. The CDR3, as DNA: TGTGCCAGCAGTTTCGGGGACGCCCCCAACGAGCAGTACTTC.